A selection of T cell receptor beta chains follows, all from one sample in a study of blood T cells in healthy people across ages. MiXCR, applied by TCRdb to the 5' RACE reads, yields one record per CDR3 protein. The data contain 650,000 to 1,000,000 distinct CDR3 sequences, about 47% of them singletons. The specimen was blood. Receptors were obtained from a man aged 80 or over in good health. CDR3s include the opening cysteine and the closing phenylalanine or tryptophan. Fields, in order: clone size, J gene, V gene, D gene, CDR3 protein, CDR3 DNA. A D gene is named only where the DNA matches it firmly. Clone size is not always given. Where it is, it says once, few, many or a class for expanded clones.

NA	TRBJ1-5	TRBV5-1	NA	CASSLGTRGEPQHF	TGCGCCAGCAGCTTGGGTACCAGGGGTGAGCCCCAGCATTTT
NA	TRBJ2-1	TRBV11-3	TRBD2	CASSPGTSGVNEQFF	TGTGCCAGCAGCCCCGGGACTAGCGGGGTCAATGAGCAGTTCTTC
NA	TRBJ2-3	TRBV7-3	NA	CASSNSGGRRADTQYF	TGTGCCAGCAGCAATAGCGGAGGGAGGAGGGCAGATACGCAGTATTTT
NA	TRBJ2-7	TRBV3-1	NA	CASSQDLSVGEQYF	TGTGCCAGCAGCCAAGATTTATCGGTTGGAGAGCAGTACTTC
few	TRBJ2-6	TRBV4-3	NA	CASSSGENSGANVLTF	TGCGCCAGCAGCTCGGGCGAAAACTCTGGGGCCAACGTCCTGACTTTC
many	TRBJ2-1	TRBV7-2	TRBD2	CASSFLAGGNEQFF	TGTGCCAGCAGCTTCTTAGCGGGAGGAAATGAGCAGTTCTTC
NA	TRBJ2-7	TRBV7-2	NA	CVSSLSYEQYF	TGTGTCAGCAGCTTATCGTACGAGCAGTACTTC
NA	TRBJ2-1	TRBV7-8	TRBD2	CASRQTTSGSGTYNEQFF	TGTGCCAGCAGGCAAACGACTAGCGGGAGTGGCACCTACAATGAGCAGTTCTTC
NA	TRBJ2-7	TRBV28	TRBD2	CASGRGGRVTYEQYF	TGTGCCAGTGGCCGGGGGGGGCGGGTAACCTACGAGCAGTACTTC
few	TRBJ2-5	TRBV5-1	NA	CASSFLEETQYF	TGCGCCAGCAGCTTTTTGGAAGAGACCCAGTACTTC
once	TRBJ1-2	TRBV7-2	NA	CASSHPIGYMGFAYDYGYTF	TGTGCCAGCAGCCATCCTATAGGGTACATGGGGTTCGCTTACGACTATGGCTACACCTTC
NA	TRBJ1-1	TRBV7-8	NA	CASSLAGGSTEAFF	TGTGCCAGCAGCTTAGCCGGGGGGTCCACTGAAGCTTTCTTT
NA	TRBJ1-3	TRBV5-1	NA	CASSLIGGSGNTIYF	TGCGCCAGCAGCTTGATCGGGGGAAGTGGAAACACCATATATTTT
NA	TRBJ1-2	TRBV7-9	TRBD1	CASSLQGAMEGYTF	TGTGCCAGCAGCCTTCAGGGGGCGATGGAGGGCTACACCTTC
many	TRBJ2-7	TRBV11-2	NA	CASSRGDTSYEQYF	TGTGCCAGCAGCCGAGGGGACACCTCCTACGAGCAGTACTTC
few	TRBJ2-1	TRBV6-1	NA	CASILWLRSYNEQFF	TGTGCCAGCATCCTATGGCTGAGGTCCTACAATGAGCAGTTCTTC
NA	TRBJ2-1	TRBV5-1	TRBD1	CASSLGTGATNEQFF	TGCGCCAGCAGCTTAGGGACAGGGGCAACGAATGAGCAGTTCTTC
NA	TRBJ2-1	TRBV18	TRBD1	CASSPGQGPDNEQFF	TGTGCCAGCTCGCCGGGACAGGGCCCAGACAATGAGCAGTTCTTC
NA	TRBJ2-5	TRBV6-6	NA	CASSYPGGGAETQYF	TGTGCCAGCAGTTACCCAGGTGGGGGCGCGGAGACCCAGTACTTC
NA	TRBJ2-7	TRBV7-8	TRBD1	CASSQAGGVYEQYF	TGTGCCAGCAGCCAAGCAGGGGGCGTTTACGAGCAGTACTTC